The clone carrying this T cell receptor beta chain was seen repeatedly, ten times or more. Antigen: not known. The data were obtained in a study of Graves' ophthalmopathy and Graves' hyperthyroidism. Notes on the study in general: Ophthalmopathy was separated from stable hyperthyroidism by a 13-signature model with around 88% sensitivity and roughly 84% specificity.

TCR beta CDR3 regions were amplified from RNA transcripts. Following a first-round RT-PCR that used HTBI primers, a second-round multiplex PCR was carried out. TCRdb reanalysed the multiplex PCR reads using MiXCR and keeps one entry per CDR3 protein. The sample includes approximately 330,000 distinct CDR3 sequences, roughly 15% of them seen just once. CDR3 length equals 15 residues. In germline, CDR1 is MNHEY, CDR2 SVGAGI. J was trimmed by 1 base and V by 2 bases; bases with no gene match: 4. This TCR was recovered from an adult man with Graves' ophthalmopathy. The V call is TRBV6-5, the J call TRBJ2-5; TRBD2 matches 7 bases. The source material was peripheral blood. The DNA of the CDR3 is TGTGCCAGCAGTTACGGTAGCGGGTTCCAAGAGACCCAGTACTTC. It codes for CASSYGSGFQETQYF.